These T cell receptor beta chains were read from a single sample in a study of T-cell memory formation after mild COVID-19. TCRdb re-called the 5' RACE reads through MiXCR, storing one row per CDR3 protein. The table records roughly 300,000 distinct CDR3 sequences, roughly an eighth of them present only once. Sample: PBMCs or a T cell subset sorted from them (not recorded which). These receptors originate from a man younger than 30 who had mild COVID-19 (a few samples of this study predate the infection). Cell type and time point are not known. Both conserved end residues are trimmed from each CDR3. D genes are given only for firm matches.

CDR3: ASRGQGIDIQY
J: TRBJ2-4
V: TRBV3-1
D: TRBD1

CDR3: ASSLRSLGEGLF
J: TRBJ1-4
V: TRBV12-3/TRBV12-4
D: NA

CDR3: ASSSTGDLGTQY
J: TRBJ2-5
V: TRBV7-7
D: TRBD1

CDR3: ATRGLMGAGEQF
J: TRBJ2-1
V: TRBV24-1
D: NA

CDR3: ASSGSNTGELF
J: TRBJ2-2
V: TRBV5-4
D: NA

CDR3: ASGRQGDYGYT
J: TRBJ1-2
V: TRBV18
D: TRBD1

CDR3: ASSVAGTYGYT
J: TRBJ1-2
V: TRBV9
D: NA

CDR3: ASSLSRLAYEQY
J: TRBJ2-7
V: TRBV27
D: NA

CDR3: ASSQDQRGASDTQY
J: TRBJ2-3
V: TRBV4-3
D: TRBD2

CDR3: ASSRGETAYGYT
J: TRBJ1-2
V: TRBV7-9
D: NA

CDR3: ASSSGRLYSNQPQH
J: TRBJ1-5
V: TRBV7-8
D: NA

CDR3: ASSPRAGTSGNTIY
J: TRBJ1-3
V: TRBV12-3/TRBV12-4
D: NA

CDR3: SVDRDRVNYGYT
J: TRBJ1-2
V: TRBV29-1
D: TRBD1

CDR3: ATSDASVETQY
J: TRBJ2-5
V: TRBV24-1
D: NA

CDR3: AWSGYEHTQY
J: TRBJ2-3
V: TRBV30
D: NA

CDR3: ASSLEGFRELF
J: TRBJ2-2
V: TRBV7-8
D: NA

CDR3: ASSRGGTQY
J: TRBJ2-3
V: TRBV4-3
D: TRBD2

CDR3: ASSFDPGTGSGTGELF
J: TRBJ2-2
V: TRBV7-3
D: TRBD1

CDR3: ASSFELNSPLH
J: TRBJ1-6
V: TRBV12-3/TRBV12-4
D: NA

CDR3: ASSEVGGAGELF
J: TRBJ2-2
V: TRBV6-1
D: TRBD1

CDR3: ASSQATSGGTDTQY
J: TRBJ2-3
V: TRBV4-1
D: TRBD2

CDR3: ASKFGAFADTQY
J: TRBJ2-3
V: TRBV5-1
D: NA

CDR3: ASSRNVGAAAQPQH
J: TRBJ1-5
V: TRBV6-2/TRBV6-3
D: NA

CDR3: ASSRPRRANGELF
J: TRBJ2-2
V: TRBV4-1
D: NA

CDR3: ASSQLDQGTGGDPQH
J: TRBJ1-5
V: TRBV4-2
D: TRBD1

CDR3: ASSLDGGGDEQF
J: TRBJ2-1
V: TRBV11-2
D: NA

CDR3: ASSLLGGGHNEQF
J: TRBJ2-1
V: TRBV5-1
D: TRBD1

CDR3: ASSLGGTSYNEQF
J: TRBJ2-1
V: TRBV11-2
D: TRBD2

CDR3: ASKFEGQGRNQPQH
J: TRBJ1-5
V: TRBV12-3/TRBV12-4
D: TRBD1

CDR3: ASSLEPVPFQETQY
J: TRBJ2-5
V: TRBV7-9
D: NA

CDR3: ASSSGAGALPQH
J: TRBJ1-5
V: TRBV7-9
D: NA

CDR3: ASSPGGGDTDTQY
J: TRBJ2-3
V: TRBV4-3
D: NA

CDR3: AISFDRDQETQY
J: TRBJ2-5
V: TRBV10-3
D: TRBD1

CDR3: ASSLNLAVYEQY
J: TRBJ2-7
V: TRBV5-1
D: NA

CDR3: ASHGGVGPMNTEAF
J: TRBJ1-1
V: TRBV9
D: NA

CDR3: ASSYSRTANEQF
J: TRBJ2-1
V: TRBV6-2/TRBV6-3
D: NA

CDR3: SAREGSADYNEQF
J: TRBJ2-1
V: TRBV20-1
D: NA

CDR3: ASSQELGGGLVHEQF
J: TRBJ2-1
V: TRBV4-1
D: NA

CDR3: ASSPRSVDSPLH
J: TRBJ1-6
V: TRBV4-1
D: NA

CDR3: ASSQTDRGFYEQY
J: TRBJ2-7
V: TRBV4-1
D: TRBD1

CDR3: ASTGLVISTDTQY
J: TRBJ2-3
V: TRBV2
D: TRBD2

CDR3: SAAMAGNYGYT
J: TRBJ1-2
V: TRBV20-1
D: NA

CDR3: ASSLEGSAEQY
J: TRBJ2-7
V: TRBV5-1
D: NA

CDR3: ASTRKGGPYEQY
J: TRBJ2-7
V: TRBV12-3/TRBV12-4
D: NA